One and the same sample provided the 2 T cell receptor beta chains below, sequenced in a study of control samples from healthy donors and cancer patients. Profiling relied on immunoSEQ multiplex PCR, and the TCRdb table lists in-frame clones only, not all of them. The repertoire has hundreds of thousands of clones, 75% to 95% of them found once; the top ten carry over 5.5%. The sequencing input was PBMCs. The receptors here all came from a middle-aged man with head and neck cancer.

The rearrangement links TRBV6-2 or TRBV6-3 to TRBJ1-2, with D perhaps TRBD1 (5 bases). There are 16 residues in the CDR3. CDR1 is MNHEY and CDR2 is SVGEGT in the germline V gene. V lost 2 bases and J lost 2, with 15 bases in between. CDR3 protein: CASSYPFGTLNYGYTF. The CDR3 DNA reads TGTGCCAGCAGTTACCCATTCGGGACTCTCAACTATGGCTACACCTTC.

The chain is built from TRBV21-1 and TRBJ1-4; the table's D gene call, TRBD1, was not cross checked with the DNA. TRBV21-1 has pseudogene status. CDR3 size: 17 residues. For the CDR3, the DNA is TGTGCCAGCAGCAAACCAGACAGGGCGGGAACTAATGAAAAACTGTTTTTT. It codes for CASSKPDRAGTNEKLFF.